This T cell receptor beta chain comes out of a study of T cells in Graves' hyperthyroidism and ophthalmopathy. TCR beta CDR3 regions were amplified from RNA transcripts. In the first-round RT-PCR of the TCR CDR3, the HTBI primer set was used. MiXCR was run by TCRdb on the multiplex PCR reads, yielding one entry per CDR3 protein. This sample has 300,000 to 450,000 distinct CDR3 sequences, with 15% found just once. Per germline, CDR1 SGHKS and CDR2 YYEKEE (reference sequence). This CDR3 region has 15 residues. The V gene lost 4 bases and the J gene lost 2 bases, with 13 bases spanning the gap. Broader study findings: Blood also carried most thyroid clonotypes expanded above 0.001.

The patients, who ranged from 18 to 65 in age, presented with newly diagnosed hyperthyroidism lasting under 2 months. Clinical symptoms, serum thyroxine, TRAb, thyroid ultrasound and orbital computed tomography established diagnosis. Each 10 ml fresh peripheral blood draw supplied the PBMCs. Remarks on this clonotype: Its antigen is undetermined.

V gene TRBV5-5 combines with J gene TRBJ1-5, with D possibly matching TRBD1 (5 bases). Sequencing was carried out using blood. The sequence came from a woman under 40 with Graves' hyperthyroidism. The chain's CDR3 is CASSPGGAGNQPQHF. CDR3 DNA sequence: TGTGCCAGCAGCCCGGGGGGTGCAGGCAATCAGCCCCAGCATTTT.